The 26 T cell receptor beta chains presented below share a single source sample, sequenced in a study of human T cells and chemical hapten exposure. TCRdb re-analysed the RACE reads in MiXCR, keeping a single row per CDR3 protein. The sample carries 95,000 to 150,000 distinct CDR3 sequences, roughly an eighth recorded once. This sample's time point: patch test 1, 2 weeks after DPC sensitization. Treatment indicated: therapeutic diphenylcyclopropenone sensitization with weekly scalp DPC. Source: whole blood, taken in connection with sensitization to the hapten diphenylcyclopropenone (DPC). The receptors were gathered from a man between 18 and 29 years old with alopecia areata. Some clones in this sample may be carry-over from other donors' samples.

The rearrangement joins TRBV4-1 to TRBJ1-4; D unclear. The CDR3 is 14 amino acids. In germline, CDR1 is MGHRA, CDR2 YSYEKL. Deletions cut 6 bases from V and 0 bases from J, with 8 bases between. CDR3 protein: CASRHPATNEKLFF. CDR3 coding DNA: TGCGCCAGCAGGCACCCTGCAACTAATGAAAAACTGTTTTTT.

V is TRBV29-1 and J is TRBJ2-1; no definite D call. V lost 2 bases and J 9 bases, leaving 5 bases between the germline ends. The CDR3 loop spans 10 amino acids. Per the germline V gene, CDR1 is SQVTM and CDR2 is ANQGSEA. The DNA for the CDR3 is TGCAGCGTTGAAACAACTGAGCAGTTCTTC. It codes for CSVETTEQFF.

The chain joins TRBV4-3 to TRBJ2-5; TRBD1 or TRBD2 may be the D gene (5 bases each). Germline assignment: CDR1 LGHNA and CDR2 YSLEER. The length of the CDR3 is 15 residues. Trimming removed 5 bases from V and 2 bases from J, with 15 bases in between. The DNA of the CDR3 is TGCGCCAGCAGCGCGGCCGGGGCGCTACAAGAGACCCAGTACTTC. This translates into CASSAAGALQETQYF.

This clonotype was counted a few times. The chain joins TRBV19 to TRBJ1-5; maybe TRBD1 (5 bases). The CDR3 runs 16 residues. Trimming cost V 5 bases and J 0 bases, with 14 bases left between them. Germline CDR1 LNHDA, CDR2 SQIVND (reference sequence). CDR3: CASSDSSVYSNQPQHF. CDR3 sequence (DNA): TGTGCCAGTAGTGACAGCTCTGTATATAGCAATCAGCCCCAGCATTTT.

This clonotype turned up a few times. The chain joins TRBV9 to TRBJ2-2; TRBD2 aligns across 7 bases. V gave up 0 bases and J gave up 3 bases; unmatched junction bases: 2. This CDR3 contains 15 residues. Per germline, CDR1 SGDLS and CDR2 YYNGEE. The CDR3, as DNA: TGTGCCAGCAGCGTAGCGGCGGGGGACACCGGGGAGCTGTTTTTT. As protein: CASSVAAGDTGELFF.

This clonotype has only a few counts. The J gene is TRBJ2-7, the V gene TRBV11-2, with D possibly being TRBD2 (6 bases). The V gene's germline CDR1 is SGHAT and CDR2 FQNNGV. Trimming left V 5 bases short and J 2 bases short, with 13 bases between. There are 14 residues in the CDR3. CDR3 sequence reads: CASSPFGGTYEQYV. The CDR3 DNA sequence: TGTGCCAGCAGCCCCTTTGGAGGGACCTACGAGCAGTACGTC.

The chain uses TRBV10-3 and TRBJ1-5, with 8 bases that match TRBD1. V was pared by 0 bases and J by 2 bases, with 9 bases of the junction left unmatched. The CDR3 has 18 residues. CDR1 and CDR2 from the germline V gene are ENHRY and SYGVKD. The CDR3 region is CAISESGQGLGGNQPQHF. CDR3 nucleotides: TGTGCCATCAGTGAGTCAGGACAGGGCCTGGGCGGCAATCAGCCCCAGCATTTT.

This chain uses TRBV5-4 with TRBJ2-3, with 9 nucleotides matching TRBD2. The junction had 12 bases not matched to a gene; V was cut back by 4 bases and J by 0 bases. CDR1 is SGHNT, CDR2 YYREEE, per germline (reference sequence). This CDR3 region has 18 residues. As DNA, the CDR3 is TGTGCCAGCAGCCCTACCGGAGGAGCGGGGGGAAGCACAGATACGCAGTATTTT. Translated: CASSPTGGAGGSTDTQYF.

This clonotype appeared a few times. The rearrangement links TRBV12-3 or TRBV12-4 to TRBJ2-5; possible D gene TRBD1, 6 bases. This CDR3 has 14 amino acids. The V gene lost 2 bases and the J gene lost 5 bases, with 12 bases spanning the gap. The CDR3 nucleotides are TGTGCCAGCAGTTTACAGGGGTTGGAGGAGACCCAGTACTTC. It translates to CASSLQGLEETQYF.

The gene calls are TRBV19 and TRBJ2-2; either TRBD1 or TRBD2 may fit D (6 bases each). The germline CDR1 and CDR2 sequences are LNHDA and SQIVND (reference sequence). The CDR3 extends over 14 amino acids. Trimming removed 5 bases from V and 8 bases from J, with 15 bases in between. The CDR3 loop reads CASSVSTGTGELFF. CDR3 sequence (DNA): TGTGCCAGTAGTGTCAGTACAGGGACTGGGGAGCTGTTTTTT.

This clonotype appeared a few times. V gene TRBV12-3 or TRBV12-4 combines with J gene TRBJ1-5; 7 nucleotides match TRBD1. The CDR3 runs 14 residues. With 6 bases clipped from V and 6 bases from J, the junction kept 8 bases outside the gene matches. CDR3 DNA: TGTGCCAGCAGACCCACAGGGGTAGGTCAGCCCCAGCATTTT. Protein product: CASRPTGVGQPQHF.

This clonotype has a count of ten or more. The rearrangement uses TRBV10-3 and TRBJ2-7, with 9 positions matching TRBD2. CDR3 length: 17 amino acids. J gave up 2 bases and V 0 bases, and 8 bases lay outside the gene matches. Per germline, CDR1 ENHRY and CDR2 SYGVKD. In DNA, the CDR3 is TGTGCCATCAGTGAGTCCCTAGCGGGGACCTTCACCTACGAGCAGTACGTC. Its protein is CAISESLAGTFTYEQYV.

This sequence joins TRBV14 and TRBJ1-1; maybe TRBD1 (6 bases). This CDR3 is 13 amino acids long. Germline V gene lookup returns CDR1 SGHDN and CDR2 FVKESK. The V gene lost 7 bases and the J gene lost 3 bases, with 12 bases spanning the gap. Here the CDR3 DNA reads TGTGCCAGCACTCAAACAGGGCACACTGAAGCTTTCTTT. Protein: CASTQTGHTEAFF. The full variable domain, completed using reference TRBV14 and TRBJ1-1, is EAGVTQFPSHSVIEKGQTVTLRCDPISGHDNLYWYRRVMGKEIKFLLHFVKESKQDESGMPNNRFLAERTGGTYSTLKVQPAELEDSGVYFCASTQTGHTEAFFGQGTRLTVV.

This clonotype has only a few counts. The chain uses TRBV29-1 and TRBJ1-1; the D gene is possibly TRBD1 (5 bases). CDR1 and CDR2 from the germline V gene are SQVTM and ANQGSEA. V was pared by 3 bases and J by 1 base, with 9 bases between. This CDR3 comprises 13 residues. CDR3 region: CSVDRVGNTEAFF. The CDR3 DNA sequence: TGCAGCGTTGACAGGGTCGGGAACACTGAAGCTTTCTTT.

The chain is built from TRBV2 and TRBJ2-7; a weak D match, TRBD1 (5 bases). V was shortened by 6 bases and J by 5 bases, with 14 bases between the two germline ends. CDR1 and CDR2 (germline): SNHLY, FYNNEI. The CDR3 sequence is 13 residues long. CDR3 sequence reads: CASSYRKGDEQYV. Written as DNA, the CDR3 is TGTGCCAGCAGCTACAGGAAAGGGGACGAGCAGTACGTC.

The J gene is TRBJ2-3, the V gene TRBV5-5; D possibly corresponds to TRBD2 (6 bases). The ends were cut back, 0 bases at V and 7 bases at J, with 15 bases in the middle. This CDR3 spans 15 amino acids. Germline CDR1 reads SGHKS; CDR2 reads YYEKEE (reference sequence). The CDR3 protein is CASSLVRGRGNTQYF. CDR3 nucleotide sequence: TGTGCCAGCAGCTTGGTGCGGGGCCGGGGAAATACGCAGTATTTT.

Only a few counts were recorded for this clonotype. This rearrangement joins TRBV12-3 or TRBV12-4 to TRBJ2-1; tentatively, D is TRBD1 (6 bases). This CDR3 has 15 residues. The V end was cut by 5 bases, the J end by 8 bases, with 19 bases between. CDR3 DNA: TGTGCCAGCAGTGACGGACAGTTTGGTATCCATGAGCAGTTCTTC. It specifies CASSDGQFGIHEQFF.

The chain has TRBV5-6 and TRBJ1-1; weak D call: TRBD1 (5 bases). CDR3 length: 14 amino acids. V was shortened by 4 bases and J by 4 bases, with 14 bases between the two germline ends. Germline loops: CDR1 SGHDT, CDR2 YYEEEE. The CDR3 DNA reads TGTGCCAGCAGCCATGAGGGGAGCGGCACTGAAGCTTTCTTT. Protein sequence: CASSHEGSGTEAFF.

This clonotype was counted ten times or more. The chain is built from TRBV5-1 and TRBJ1-1; D ambiguous. Germline assignment: CDR1 SGHRS and CDR2 YFSETQ. Trimming pared 0 bases from V and 0 bases from J, leaving 6 bases between. The CDR3 has 14 residues. The CDR3 region is CASSLEALNTEAFF. CDR3 in DNA: TGCGCCAGCAGCTTGGAAGCCTTGAACACTGAAGCTTTCTTT.

Details on this clonotype: The CDR3 end shows no conserved phenylalanine or tryptophan, and so a read error is likely. Written as DNA, the CDR3 is TGTGCCAGCACCTCAGAAGGGGGGCAGGAAGATACGCAGTATATT. It specifies CASTSEGGQEDTQYI. This chain uses TRBV4-2 with TRBJ2-3, with D perhaps assigned TRBD1 or TRBD2 (6 bases each). CDR3 size: 15 residues. Germline CDR1 and CDR2: LGHNA and YNFKEQ. Trimming stripped 7 bases from V and 5 bases from J, with 19 bases between.

V gene TRBV27 combines with J gene TRBJ2-7, with D unclear. Germline V gene lookup returns CDR1 MNHEY and CDR2 SMNVEV (reference sequence). Deletions cut 3 bases from V and 0 bases from J, with 12 bases between. This CDR3 comprises 15 residues. The CDR3 DNA reads TGTGCCAGCAGTTTTTCTCGTTCGAGCTCCTACGAGCAGTACTTC. It codes for CASSFSRSSSYEQYF.

J is TRBJ2-7 and V is TRBV4-1; D might be TRBD2 (5 bases). There are 13 residues in the CDR3. CDR1 and CDR2 from the germline V gene are MGHRA and YSYEKL. V was trimmed by 5 bases and J by 3 bases, leaving 11 bases between them. CDR3 in DNA: TGCGCCAGCAGCACGGGAATCAGCTACGAGCAGTACTTC. Its translation: CASSTGISYEQYF.

The chain couples TRBV10-1 to TRBJ1-1, with D possibly TRBD1 on 5 matching bases. Per germline, CDR1 WNHNN and CDR2 SYGVQD (reference sequence). Trimming took 6 bases from V and 2 from J, leaving 10 bases between them. This CDR3 has 13 residues. CDR3: CASSYDSNTEAFF. The CDR3 DNA follows: TGCGCCAGCAGCTACGACAGCAACACTGAAGCTTTCTTT.

Turning to this clonotype: A read error may produce the germline difference seen at one junction end. This chain joins TRBV7-9 and TRBJ2-2, with D possibly TRBD2 on 5 matching bases. This CDR3 is built from 13 residues. In germline, CDR1 is SEHNR, CDR2 FQNEAQ (reference sequence). CDR3 sequence reads: CASSLAPRWEPFF. DNA of the CDR3: TGTGCCAGCAGCTTAGCACCCCGGTGGGAGCCGTTTTTT.

Regarding this clonotype: The junction shows a germline mismatch at one end, possibly a read error. The chain carries TRBV7-8 and TRBJ1-4, with D possibly TRBD1 on 6 matching bases. CDR3 length: 13 amino acids. The germline gives CDR1 SGHVS, CDR2 FQNEAQ. The CDR3, as DNA: TGTGCCAGCAGTTTAGGGGGAGAGGCTAAACTGTTTTTT. Translation: CASSLGGEAKLFF.

This sequence joins TRBV11-2 and TRBJ1-4, with a possible D match to TRBD1 (5 bases). This CDR3 is built from 15 residues. The V gene lost 5 bases and the J gene lost 1 base, with 11 bases spanning the gap. CDR1 and CDR2 from the germline V gene are SGHAT and FQNNGV. CDR3 sequence (DNA): TGTGCCAGCAGCCCAGGGACGCGAACTAATGAAAAACTGTTTTTT. The encoded protein is CASSPGTRTNEKLFF.